The 22 T cell receptor beta chains presented below share a single source sample, sequenced in a study of shared clonotypes between healthy human individuals. Assay used: immunoSEQ multiplex PCR; TCRdb lists only in-frame clones, some missing. The table records some 2,400,000 clones, around 95% of them present only once. Sequencing input: naive CD4+ T cells sorted from blood. Subset indicated: CD45RA+ positively selected. The source is a man aged 18 to 29 in good health.

Details on this clone: Other nucleotide sequences in the sample specify the same CDR3. The gene calls are TRBV2 and TRBJ2-1; D ambiguous. V lost 6 bases and J 5 bases, leaving 5 bases between the germline ends. CDR1 and CDR2 (germline): SNHLY, FYNNEI. The CDR3 runs 11 residues. The DNA for the CDR3 is TGTGCCAGCAGGGAGAACAATGAGCAGTTCTTC. Translation gives CASRENNEQFF.

This rearrangement joins TRBV2 to TRBJ1-2; D remains unclear. The germline CDR1 and CDR2 sequences are SNHLY and FYNNEI. V lost 3 bases, J lost 8 bases, and 13 bases lay in between. This CDR3 region has 13 residues. CDR3 nucleotides: TGTGCCAGCAGTGATATGGGGATATACGGCTACACCTTC. Protein product: CASSDMGIYGYTF.

As for this clone: The same CDR3 arises from other DNA sequences in this sample as well. The chain has TRBV7-6 and TRBJ2-2; TRBD1 aligns across 7 bases. Trimming took 1 base from V and 1 from J; bases not matched to a gene: 3. The CDR3 has 16 residues. Germline V gives CDR1 SGHVS, CDR2 FNYEAQ. The CDR3 loop is CASSLVAGGNTGELFF. CDR3 DNA: TGTGCCAGCAGCTTAGTCGCAGGGGGGAACACCGGGGAGCTGTTTTTT.

This chain links TRBV27 with TRBJ1-2, with TRBD1 identical over 8 bases. CDR1 is MNHEY, CDR2 SMNVEV, per germline (reference sequence). The CDR3 is made up of 14 amino acids. The ends lost 6 bases at V and 4 bases at J; junction bases unmatched: 7. This chain's CDR3 is CASRRLDRVYGYTF. In nucleotides, the CDR3 is TGTGCCAGCAGACGTTTGGACAGGGTCTATGGCTACACCTTC.

The chain links TRBV7-9 to TRBJ2-7; unclear D gene. CDR1 SEHNR and CDR2 FQNEAQ come from the germline V gene (reference sequence). V was shortened by 1 base and J by 5 bases, with 12 bases between the two germline ends. There are 14 residues in the CDR3. This CDR3 reads CASSLDPPGHEQYF. The CDR3 nucleotides read TGTGCCAGCAGCTTAGACCCCCCTGGACACGAGCAGTACTTC.

The sample holds one count of this clone. The chain links TRBV11-2 to TRBJ1-6; 7 bases align to TRBD1. The CDR3 spans 15 residues. V trimming: 5 bases; J trimming: 7 bases; junction bases outside the gene matches: 8. The germline gives CDR1 SGHAT, CDR2 FQNNGV. The CDR3: CASSARTGENSPLHF. The CDR3, as DNA: TGTGCCAGCAGCGCCCGGACAGGAGAGAATTCACCCCTCCACTTT.

V usage is TRBV6-5 and J usage is TRBJ2-1; maybe TRBD1 (5 bases). V shed 2 bases and J shed 2 bases, with 10 bases lying between them. The CDR3 totals 15 residues. CDR1 is MNHEY, CDR2 SVGAGI, per germline. The CDR3 region has the DNA TGTGCCAGCAGTTACCAGGGTAGCACCTACAATGAGCAGTTCTTC. This translates into CASSYQGSTYNEQFF.

The J gene is TRBJ1-1, the V gene TRBV27, with a possible D match to TRBD1 (5 bases). The CDR3 runs to 17 residues. V lost 0 bases, J lost 5 bases, and 19 bases lay in between. Germline assignment: CDR1 MNHEY and CDR2 SMNVEV (reference sequence). The CDR3 reads CASSLSPLGGASTEAFF. The CDR3 region has the DNA TGTGCCAGCAGTTTATCCCCTCTTGGAGGGGCGAGTACTGAAGCTTTCTTT.

This chain connects TRBV7-8 to TRBJ1-1; 7 nucleotides align to TRBD1. V shed 0 bases, J shed 3 bases, and the junction held 7 bases outside the gene matches. The CDR3 sequence is 16 residues long. Germline V gene lookup returns CDR1 SGHVS and CDR2 FQNEAQ. The CDR3 DNA reads TGTGCCAGCAGCTTAGCTTTCCCGACAGGGCACACTGAAGCTTTCTTT. Its protein product is CASSLAFPTGHTEAFF.

The chain combines TRBV28 with TRBJ2-5; 9 bases align to TRBD2. The germline CDR1 and CDR2 sequences are MDHEN and SYDVKM. This CDR3 has 15 amino acids. With 2 bases clipped from V and 3 bases from J, the junction kept 4 bases outside the gene matches. The CDR3 sequence: CASSLPLAGKETQYF. DNA for the CDR3: TGTGCCAGCAGTTTACCGCTAGCGGGGAAAGAGACCCAGTACTTC. Full variable domain (rest looked up from reference TRBV28 and TRBJ2-5): DVKVTQSSRYLVKRTGEKVFLECVQDMDHENMFWYRQDPGLGLRLIYFSYDVKMKEKGDIPEGYSVSREKKERFSLILESASTNQTSMYLCASSLPLAGKETQYFGPGTRLLVL.

V gene TRBV5-4 combines with J gene TRBJ2-7; a weak D match, TRBD1 (5 bases). The CDR3 runs to 13 residues. The germline V gene has CDR1 SGHNT and CDR2 YYREEE (reference sequence). V was clipped by 4 bases and J by 7 bases, with 15 bases between them. The CDR3 reads CASSPLQGREQYF. The CDR3 nucleotides read TGTGCCAGCAGCCCCCTTCAGGGTCGGGAGCAGTACTTC.

The rearrangement uses TRBV5-4 and TRBJ1-3; 8 bases line up with TRBD1. The germline V gene encodes CDR1 SGHNT and CDR2 YYREEE (reference sequence). The CDR3 has 15 residues. The ends lost 0 bases at V and 2 bases at J; junction bases unmatched: 1. Here the CDR3 DNA reads TGTGCCAGCAGCTTGGTGGACAGGGCTGGAAACACCATATATTTT. Translated, it gives CASSLVDRAGNTIYF.

J is TRBJ1-1 and V is TRBV18; 7 bases line up with TRBD1. Per germline, CDR1 KGHSH and CDR2 LQKENI. The CDR3 extends over 16 amino acids. Losses at the gene ends were 4 bases for V and 4 bases for J; bases not matched to a gene: 12. The CDR3 DNA reads as TGTGCCAGCTCACAACTCTTTACAGGGGTGGGCACTGAAGCTTTCTTT. As protein: CASSQLFTGVGTEAFF.

Concerning this clone itself: The same CDR3 can be traced to other DNA sequences in this sample. The chain links TRBV20-1 to TRBJ1-1, with D uncertain. The CDR3 sequence is 11 residues long. Germline V gene data show CDR1 as DFQATT and CDR2 as SNEGSKA (reference sequence). The V gene lost 7 bases and the J gene lost 5 bases, with 11 bases spanning the gap. This chain's CDR3 is CSGVEGTEAFF. CDR3 nucleotides: TGCAGTGGTGTCGAAGGGACTGAAGCTTTCTTT.

Worth noting for this clone: The same CDR3 also results from other DNA sequences found in this sample. This chain joins TRBV5-4 and TRBJ2-3; a weak D match, TRBD2 (5 bases). This CDR3 comprises 12 residues. Germline CDR1 SGHNT, CDR2 YYREEE (reference sequence). V shed 2 bases and J shed 5 bases, with 6 bases lying between them. The CDR3 DNA reads TGTGCCAGCAGCTTCAGCGGAGATACGCAGTATTTT. Protein sequence: CASSFSGDTQYF.

This sequence joins TRBV7-9 and TRBJ2-3; D is ambiguous. The germline CDR1 and CDR2 sequences are SEHNR and FQNEAQ (reference sequence). The CDR3 consists of 11 residues. V lost 3 bases and J lost 9, with 7 bases in between. The CDR3 protein is CASSFIETQYF. CDR3 nucleotide sequence: TGTGCCAGCAGCTTTATTGAAACGCAGTATTTT.

The V and J genes are TRBV7-7 and TRBJ2-5, with TRBD2 identical over 14 bases. CDR1 SSHAT and CDR2 FNYEAQ come from the germline V gene (reference sequence). This CDR3 contains 16 residues. CDR3 nucleotides: TGTGCTAGCGGACCGGGACTAGCGGGGGTCCAAGAGACCCAGTACTTC. It codes for CASGPGLAGVQETQYF.

The J gene is TRBJ2-7, the V gene TRBV7-6; D perhaps matches TRBD2 (6 bases). Between the trimmed V and J ends, which lost 4 bases and 8 bases, there was a span of 15 bases. Looked up from germline, CDR1 is SGHVS and CDR2 is FNYEAQ. This CDR3 has 13 amino acids. CDR3 bases: TGTGCCAGCAGCTCTAGCGAAGTGTCTAAGCAGTACTTC. The encoded protein is CASSSSEVSKQYF.

In its sample, this clone was seen once. V usage is TRBV29-1 and J usage is TRBJ2-5, with TRBD1 identical over 7 bases. V was pared by 7 bases and J by 1 base, with 9 bases of the junction left unmatched. Germline lookup yields CDR1 SQVTM and CDR2 ANQGSEA. The CDR3 is 14 residues long. CDR3 bases: TGCAGCGCCACCGCCGGGACAGTCCAAGAGACCCAGTACTTC. Its translation: CSATAGTVQETQYF. Full variable domain (rest looked up from reference TRBV29-1 and TRBJ2-5): SAVISQKPSRDICQRGTSLTIQCQVDSQVTMMFWYRQQPGQSLTLIATANQGSEATYESGFVIDKFPISRPNLTFSTLTVSNMSPEDSSIYLCSATAGTVQETQYFGPGTRLLVL.

The chain joins TRBV10-3 to TRBJ1-2; TRBD1 is a possible D gene (6 bases). This CDR3 has 13 residues. V gave up 6 bases and J gave up 2 bases, with 10 bases separating them. Germline V gene lookup returns CDR1 ENHRY and CDR2 SYGVKD. Here the CDR3 reads CAISTGQNYGYTF. The DNA of the CDR3 is TGTGCCATCAGCACCGGACAGAACTATGGCTACACCTTC.

The chain employs TRBV5-1 and TRBJ1-6; no clear D. Trimming removed 0 bases at V and 6 bases at J, with 4 bases between. The CDR3 is 13 residues long. Germline CDR1 reads SGHRS; CDR2 reads YFSETQ. The CDR3 loop reads CASSLGANSPLHF. In nucleotides, the CDR3 is TGCGCCAGCAGCTTGGGGGCTAATTCACCCCTCCACTTT. Filled out from reference TRBV5-1 and TRBJ1-6, the complete variable domain reads KAGVTQTPRYLIKTRGQQVTLSCSPISGHRSVSWYQQTPGQGLQFLFEYFSETQRNKGNFPGRFSGRQFSNSRSEMNVSTLELGDSALYLCASSLGANSPLHFGNGTRLTVT.

The chain combines TRBV7-2 with TRBJ1-1; possible D gene TRBD1, 5 bases. Trimming pared 3 bases from V and 3 bases from J, leaving 11 bases between. The CDR3 has 14 amino acids. Germline values: CDR1 SGHTA, CDR2 FQGNSA. CDR3 region: CASSFYGDHTEAFF. The CDR3 DNA is TGTGCCAGCAGCTTCTACGGGGACCACACTGAAGCTTTCTTT.